These 10 T cell receptor beta chains came from one sample sequenced in a study of glioma-infiltrating T cells. TCR alpha and beta CDR3 regions were amplified from RNA using iRepertoire nested multiplex PCR. Each CDR3 protein is one row after TCRdb ran MiXCR on the multiplex PCR reads. In the table there are about 130,000 distinct CDR3 sequences, approximately 23% of which are singletons. Sequenced sample: glioma tissue, nonneoplastic brain tissue, or PBMCs (not recorded which). The receptors shown here come from a human donor with low-grade glioma or glioblastoma, undergoing nonglioma brain surgery, or in good health (not recorded which).

Concerning this clonotype: With a much larger clone just one base away, this may be a read error. The rearrangement joins TRBV27 to TRBJ2-7; 7 bases map to TRBD2. Germline lookup yields CDR1 MNHEY and CDR2 SMNVEV (reference sequence). CDR3 size: 16 residues. Losses at the gene ends were 8 bases for V and 0 bases for J; bases not matched to a gene: 13. The CDR3 sequence is CASSPGEGTISYEQYF. Here the CDR3 DNA reads TGTGCCAGCTCCCCCGGGGAGGGGACGATCTCCTACGAGCAGTACTTC.

In this sample, this clonotype turned up many times. The chain recombines TRBV6-1 with TRBJ1-2; TRBD1 matches 10 bases. The CDR3 is 14 amino acids. Germline-derived CDR1 and CDR2 are MNHNS and SASEGT. V shed 7 bases and J 5 bases; nucleotides not matched to a gene: 7. The CDR3 DNA follows: TGTGCCAGCACCGGAGGACAGGGGGTATATGGCTACACCTTC. This sequence encodes CASTGGQGVYGYTF.

This clonotype was observed at least ten times. The junction departs from the called germline gene at one end, perhaps through a read error. The chain is built from TRBV20-1 and TRBJ2-5; D uncertain. The germline CDR1 and CDR2 sequences are DFQATT and SNEGSKA (reference sequence). The CDR3 extends over 13 amino acids. This chain's CDR3 is CSARLGVREAQYF. The CDR3 DNA sequence: TGCAGTGCTCGGCTAGGCGTAAGAGAGGCCCAGTACTTC.

This sequence joins TRBV29-1 and TRBJ1-1; D is unclear. Germline-derived CDR1 and CDR2 are SQVTM and ANQGSEA. V was cut by 4 bases and J by 1 base, with 16 bases left in between. The CDR3 is 15 amino acids. The CDR3 here is CSVGPGPAGNTEAFF. CDR3 nucleotides: TGCAGCGTTGGGCCCGGGCCAGCTGGGAACACTGAAGCTTTCTTT.

This clonotype was counted at least ten times. The V call is TRBV24-1, the J call TRBJ2-2, with no clear D. Trimming took off 7 bases at V and 1 base at J, with 9 bases between the two ends. The germline V gene has CDR1 KGHDR and CDR2 SFDVKD. This CDR3 region has 14 residues. CDR3 nucleotides: TGTGCCACCAGGAATGACGGGAACACCGGGGAGCTGTTTTTT. Protein: CATRNDGNTGELFF.

This clonotype was seen repeatedly, ten times or more. The chain recombines TRBV7-2 with TRBJ1-1, with unresolved D. The germline V gene encodes CDR1 SGHTA and CDR2 FQGNSA. CDR3 length equals 14 residues. Trimming shortened V by 1 base and J by 4 bases, and 10 bases separated the two germline ends. This chain's CDR3 is CASSLEASVTEAFF. The CDR3 DNA reads TGTGCCAGCAGCTTAGAGGCGTCAGTCACTGAAGCTTTCTTT.

This clonotype came up many times. The rearrangement uses TRBV27 and TRBJ2-7, with D possibly matching TRBD1 (5 bases). The germline V gene encodes CDR1 MNHEY and CDR2 SMNVEV (reference sequence). The CDR3 consists of 13 residues. Trimming stripped 5 bases from V and 2 bases from J, with 10 bases between. The CDR3 DNA reads as TGTGCCAGCAGTCCCCTAGGGGCCTACGAGCAGTACTTC. This sequence encodes CASSPLGAYEQYF.

This clonotype was recorded at least ten times. In nucleotides, the CDR3 is TGTGCCAGCAGTGGCGTAAACACCGGGGAGCTGTTTTTT. Translating gives CASSGVNTGELFF. This chain connects TRBV25-1 to TRBJ2-2; no firm D call. The CDR3 spans 13 residues. Germline values: CDR1 MGHDK, CDR2 SYGVNS. The ends were cut back, 4 bases at V and 2 bases at J, with 5 bases in the middle. Drawing the rest from reference TRBV25-1 and TRBJ2-2, the complete variable domain is EADIYQTPRYLVIGTGKKITLECSQTMGHDKMYWYQQDPGMELHLIHYSYGVNSTEKGDLSSESTVSRIRTEHFPLTLESARPSHTSQYLCASSGVNTGELFFGEGSRLTVL.

Many counts were recorded for this clonotype. The chain has TRBV7-9 and TRBJ2-1; the D is unclear. CDR1 and CDR2 from the germline V gene are SEHNR and FQNEAQ (reference sequence). The CDR3 runs to 16 residues. V was clipped by 0 bases and J by 0 bases, with 9 bases between them. In DNA form, the CDR3 reads TGTGCCAGCAGCTTAGCGGGCAGCAGCTCCTACAATGAGCAGTTCTTC. Amino acids: CASSLAGSSSYNEQFF.

This clonotype was seen ten or more times. The chain has TRBV20-1 and TRBJ2-7, with 9 bases that match TRBD1. The CDR3 is made up of 14 amino acids. The trim removed 5 bases at V and 5 bases at J, leaving 10 bases unmatched. In germline, CDR1 is DFQATT, CDR2 SNEGSKA (reference sequence). CDR3 in DNA: TGCAGTGCTGTGAGTCCCGGGACAGGGAACGAGCAGTACTTC. It specifies CSAVSPGTGNEQYF.